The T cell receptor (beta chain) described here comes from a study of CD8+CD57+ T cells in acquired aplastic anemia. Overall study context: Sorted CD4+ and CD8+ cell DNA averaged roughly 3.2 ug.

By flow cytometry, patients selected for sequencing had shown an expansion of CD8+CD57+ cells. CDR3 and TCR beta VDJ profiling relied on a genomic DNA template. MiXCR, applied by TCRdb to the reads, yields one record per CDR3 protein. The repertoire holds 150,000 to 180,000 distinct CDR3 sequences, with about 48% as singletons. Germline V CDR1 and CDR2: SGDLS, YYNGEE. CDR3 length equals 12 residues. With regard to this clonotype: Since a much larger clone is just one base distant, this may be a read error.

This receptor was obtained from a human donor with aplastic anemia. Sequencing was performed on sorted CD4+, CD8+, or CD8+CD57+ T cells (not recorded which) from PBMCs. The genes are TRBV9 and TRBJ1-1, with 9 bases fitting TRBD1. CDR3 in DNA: TGTGCCGGCAGCCCGGGACAGGGAGAAGCTTTCTTT. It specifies CAGSPGQGEAFF.